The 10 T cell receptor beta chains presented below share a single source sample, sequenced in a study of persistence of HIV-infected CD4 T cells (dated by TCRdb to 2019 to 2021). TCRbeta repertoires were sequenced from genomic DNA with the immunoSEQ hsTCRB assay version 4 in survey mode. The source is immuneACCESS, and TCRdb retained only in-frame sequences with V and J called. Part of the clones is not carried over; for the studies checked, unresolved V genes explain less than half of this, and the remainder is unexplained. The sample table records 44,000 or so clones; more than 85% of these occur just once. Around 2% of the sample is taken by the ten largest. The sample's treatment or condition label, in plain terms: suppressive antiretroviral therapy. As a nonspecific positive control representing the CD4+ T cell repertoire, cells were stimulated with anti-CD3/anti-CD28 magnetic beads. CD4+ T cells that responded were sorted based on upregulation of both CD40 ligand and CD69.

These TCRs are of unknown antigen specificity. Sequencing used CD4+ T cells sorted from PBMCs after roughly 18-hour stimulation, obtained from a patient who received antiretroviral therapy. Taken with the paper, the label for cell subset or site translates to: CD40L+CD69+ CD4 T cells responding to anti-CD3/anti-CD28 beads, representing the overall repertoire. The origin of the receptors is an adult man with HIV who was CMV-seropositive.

CDR3 sequence reads: CASSAGTGSSTDTQYF. The CDR3 DNA reads as TGTGCCAGCAGTGCCGGGACAGGCTCTAGCACAGATACGCAGTATTTT. The chain carries TRBV6-1 and TRBJ2-3, with 8 bases lining up with TRBD1. Looked up from germline, CDR1 is MNHNS and CDR2 is SASEGT. CDR3 length: 16 residues. The J segment lost 0 bases and the V segment lost 4 bases, leaving 6 bases of the junction unmatched.

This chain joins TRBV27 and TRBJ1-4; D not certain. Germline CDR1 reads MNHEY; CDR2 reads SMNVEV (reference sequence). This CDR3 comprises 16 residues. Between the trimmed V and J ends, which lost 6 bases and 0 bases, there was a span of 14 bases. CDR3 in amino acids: CASRPHDTPTNEKLFF. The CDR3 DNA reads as TGTGCCAGCAGGCCTCATGACACACCAACTAATGAAAAACTGTTTTTT.

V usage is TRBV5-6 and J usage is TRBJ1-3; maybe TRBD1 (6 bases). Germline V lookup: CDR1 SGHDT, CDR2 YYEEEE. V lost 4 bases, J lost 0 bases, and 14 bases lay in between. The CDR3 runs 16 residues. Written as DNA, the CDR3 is TGTGCCAGCAGCAACAGGGCGATACCCTCTGGAAACACCATATATTTT. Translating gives CASSNRAIPSGNTIYF.

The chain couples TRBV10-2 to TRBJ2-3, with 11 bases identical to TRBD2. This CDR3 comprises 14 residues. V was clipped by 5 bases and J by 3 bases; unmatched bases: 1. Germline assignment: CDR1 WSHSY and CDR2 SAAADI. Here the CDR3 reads CASSLAGGTDTQYF. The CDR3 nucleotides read TGCGCCAGCAGTTTAGCGGGGGGGACAGATACGCAGTATTTT.

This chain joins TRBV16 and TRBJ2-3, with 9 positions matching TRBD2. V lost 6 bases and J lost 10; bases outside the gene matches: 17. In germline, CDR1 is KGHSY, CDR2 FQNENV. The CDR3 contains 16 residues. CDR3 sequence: CASSRNPRASGEAQYF. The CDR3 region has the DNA TGTGCCAGCAGTCGCAACCCCCGGGCTAGCGGGGAGGCGCAGTATTTT.

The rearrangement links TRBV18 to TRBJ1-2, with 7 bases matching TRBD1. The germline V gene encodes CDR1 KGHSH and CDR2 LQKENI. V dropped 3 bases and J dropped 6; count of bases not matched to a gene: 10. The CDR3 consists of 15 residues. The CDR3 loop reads CASSPQNRGMDGYTF. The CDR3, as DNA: TGTGCCAGCTCACCGCAAAACAGGGGTATGGATGGCTACACCTTC.

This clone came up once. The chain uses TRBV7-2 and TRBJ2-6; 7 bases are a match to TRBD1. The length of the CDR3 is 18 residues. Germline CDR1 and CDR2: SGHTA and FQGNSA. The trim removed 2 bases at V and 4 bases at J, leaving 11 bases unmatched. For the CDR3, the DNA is TGTGCCAGCAGCTTACAACCGACAGGGACCTCAGGGGCCAACGTCCTGACTTTC. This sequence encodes CASSLQPTGTSGANVLTF. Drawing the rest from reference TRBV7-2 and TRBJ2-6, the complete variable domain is GAGVSQSPSNKVTEKGKDVELRCDPISGHTALYWYRQSLGQGLEFLIYFQGNSAPDKSGLPSDRFSAERTGGSVSTLTIQRTQQEDSAVYLCASSLQPTGTSGANVLTFGAGSRLTVL.

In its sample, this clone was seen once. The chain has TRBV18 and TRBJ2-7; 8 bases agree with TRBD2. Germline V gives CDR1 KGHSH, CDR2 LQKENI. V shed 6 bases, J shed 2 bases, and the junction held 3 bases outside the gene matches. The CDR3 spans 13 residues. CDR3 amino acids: CASSISGTYEQYF. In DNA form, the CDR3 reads TGTGCCAGCTCGATTAGCGGGACCTACGAGCAGTACTTC.

CDR3 sequence reads: CASSRSSTTDTQYF. CDR3 nucleotides: TGTGCCAGCAGCCGTAGTTCCACCACAGATACGCAGTATTTT. The rearrangement uses TRBV9 and TRBJ2-3; D unclear. Trimming removed 4 bases from V and 2 bases from J, with 11 bases in between. The germline CDR1 and CDR2 sequences are SGDLS and YYNGEE. The CDR3 is 14 amino acids.

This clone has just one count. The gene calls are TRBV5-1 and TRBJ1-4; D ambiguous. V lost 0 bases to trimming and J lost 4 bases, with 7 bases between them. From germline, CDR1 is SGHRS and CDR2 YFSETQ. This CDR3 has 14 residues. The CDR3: CASSLENGNEKLFF. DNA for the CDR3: TGCGCCAGCAGCTTGGAGAACGGTAATGAAAAACTGTTTTTT.